A selection of T cell receptor beta chains follows, all from one sample in a study of T cell responses to AZD1222 COVID-19 vaccine. Generated by immunoSEQ multiplex PCR, the TCRdb table keeps only in-frame clones and is missing some. The table has about 100,000 clones, roughly 91% seen once. The specimen was peripheral blood, collected on day 0 of AZD1222 vaccination. The receptors shown here come from an adult in good health. The CDR3 runs from the conserved cysteine through the conserved F or W. The D gene is left open where the match is weak. A row's size may be missing; if present it is once, few, many or a size class.

>-|14|TRBJ1-1|TRBV27|TRBD1
TGTGCCAGCAGTCCCACCGGGACAGGGGCTCCGGCTTTCTTT
CASSPTGTGAPAFF
>-|15|TRBJ2-2|TRBV28|TRBD2
TGTGCCAGCAGTCCGGGACTAGCGGGAGCCGGGGAGCTGTTTTTT
CASSPGLAGAGELFF
>-|15|TRBJ2-7|TRBV18|-
TGTGCCAGCTCAGGGTGGGCGGGACCCTCCTACGAGCAGTACTTC
CASSGWAGPSYEQYF
>-|15|TRBJ2-2|TRBV7-3|TRBD2
TGTGCCAGCAGCAATGATCTAGCGGGCACCGGGGAGCTGTTTTTT
CASSNDLAGTGELFF
>once|15|TRBJ1-6|TRBV6-5|-
TGTGCCAGCAGTTACTCGATACAGGGTAGTTCACCCCTCCACTTT
CASSYSIQGSSPLHF
>-|15|TRBJ2-5|TRBV7-9|-
TGTGCCAGCAGCTTAGCTGGATCGGCTTTAGAGACCCAGTACTTC
CASSLAGSALETQYF
>few|13|TRBJ2-7|TRBV5-1|TRBD2
TGCGCCAGCAGCTCGGGACTAGCTGACGAGCAGTACTTC
CASSSGLADEQYF
>-|14|TRBJ2-1|TRBV18|-
TGTGCCAGCTCAGTGGACTCCTCCTACAATGAGCAGTTCTTC
CASSVDSSYNEQFF
>-|14|TRBJ2-7|TRBV10-3|-
TGTGCCATCAGTGAGTCGGAGGAGGGGAAAGAGCAGTACTTC
CAISESEEGKEQYF
>-|16|TRBJ2-7|TRBV19|-
TGTGCCAGTAGTATAGAGTCACTAGCCGAGTCCTACGAGCAGTACTTC
CASSIESLAESYEQYF
>-|13|TRBJ2-5|TRBV6-5|-
TGTGCCAGCAGTTATGGGCTGACAGAGACCCAGTACTTC
CASSYGLTETQYF
>-|13|TRBJ1-5|TRBV6-5|-
TGTGCCAGCAGTTACTCGTGGGATCAGCCCCAGCATTTT
CASSYSWDQPQHF
>once|14|TRBJ2-1|TRBV7-3|TRBD2
TGTGCCAGCAGCTTAGGCGGGAGTTTAAATGAGCAGTTCTTC
CASSLGGSLNEQFF
>once|11|TRBJ1-5|TRBV20-1|-
TGCAGTGCTAGAGAAGGTCAGCCCCAGCATTTT
CSAREGQPQHF
>-|15|TRBJ1-4|TRBV2|-
TGTGCCAGCAGTCCAGGGAGAGGAACTAATGAAAAACTGTTTTTT
CASSPGRGTNEKLFF
>-|16|TRBJ2-3|TRBV6-4|TRBD2
TGTGCCAGCAGTGACTCGGCTAGCGGGAGTACAGATACGCAGTATTTT
CASSDSASGSTDTQYF
>-|14|TRBJ2-7|TRBV7-3|-
TGTGCCAGCAGCTCCTCGGACGGAACCTACGAGCAGTACTTC
CASSSSDGTYEQYF
>few|14|TRBJ1-2|TRBV12-5|-
TGTGCTAGTGGCCGAGAGACAGGAAACTATGGCTACACCTTC
CASGRETGNYGYTF
>-|12|TRBJ2-5|TRBV7-2|-
TGTGCCAGCAGCTTAGTCCCGGAGACCCAGTACTTC
CASSLVPETQYF
>-|14|TRBJ2-7|TRBV15|TRBD1
TGTGCCAGCACGCGGGACAGGGGGGGCGGCGAGCAGTACTTC
CASTRDRGGGEQYF
>-|15|TRBJ2-1|TRBV23-1|TRBD1
TGCGCCAGCAGTCACGGGACAGGGTCCGACAATGAGCAGTTCTTC
CASSHGTGSDNEQFF
>-|13|TRBJ2-3|TRBV5-1|-
TGCGCCAGCACCTCCTGGGGATTAGATACGCAGTATTTT
CASTSWGLDTQYF
>-|16|TRBJ2-5|TRBV11-2|TRBD1
TGTGCCAGCAGCCGGGACAGGGGTAGGAACCAAGAGACCCAGTACTTC
CASSRDRGRNQETQYF
>once|13|TRBJ1-1|TRBV2|-
TGTGCCAGCAGACCTCCCCACCGGACTGAAGCTTTCTTT
CASRPPHRTEAFF
>-|13|TRBJ1-5|TRBV12-3/TRBV12-4|-
TGTGCCAGCAGTCTGGCAGCGAATCAGCCCCAGCATTTT
CASSLAANQPQHF
>-|15|TRBJ2-3|TRBV9|TRBD1
TGTGCCAGCAGCGTAGAGGGGGCCCCGCCAGATACGCAGTATTTT
CASSVEGAPPDTQYF
>-|15|TRBJ2-5|TRBV7-3|-
TGTGCCAGCAGCTTAAGGCCTTCCTATCAAGAGACCCAGTACTTC
CASSLRPSYQETQYF
>-|17|TRBJ2-1|TRBV7-3|TRBD2
TGTGCCAGCAGCTCCGGACTAGCGGGACCATCCGACAATGAGCAGTTCTTC
CASSSGLAGPSDNEQFF
>-|16|TRBJ1-2|TRBV14|-
TGTGCCAGCAGCCAAGATTGGGCAGGGTATCGTTATGGCTACACCTTC
CASSQDWAGYRYGYTF
>-|14|TRBJ1-2|TRBV20-1|TRBD1
TGCAGTGCTAGTGGGAGGGGGCTTAGTGATGGCTACACCTTC
CSASGRGLSDGYTF
>once|13|TRBJ1-2|TRBV30|-
TGTGCCTGGAGTGTATTAGGGAATAATGGCTACACCTTC
CAWSVLGNNGYTF
>-|15|TRBJ2-5|TRBV5-1|-
TGCGCCAGCAGCTCCTCGGGACACCACCAAGAGACCCAGTACTTC
CASSSSGHHQETQYF
>-|15|TRBJ2-7|TRBV7-9|TRBD1
TGTGCCAGCAGCGAACGGGACAGGGTCCCCTACGAGCAGTACTTC
CASSERDRVPYEQYF
>once|15|TRBJ2-7|TRBV9|TRBD2
TGTGCCAGCAGCGTAGGGGATAGCGGGACCTACGAGCAGTACTTC
CASSVGDSGTYEQYF
>-|13|TRBJ2-7|TRBV7-9|-
TGTGCCAGCCACCGGTACTCGGGCTACGAGCAGTACTTC
CASHRYSGYEQYF
>-|14|TRBJ2-7|TRBV7-9|-
TGTGCCAGCAGCTTAGGTAATGAGGCCTACGAGCAGTACTTC
CASSLGNEAYEQYF
>-|13|TRBJ2-3|TRBV29-1|TRBD2
TGCAGTCACTTAGCGGGAGGGACAGATACGCAGTATTTT
CSHLAGGTDTQYF
>-|18|TRBJ2-2|TRBV27|TRBD2
TGTGCCAGCAACCTACGACCAGGGACTAGCGGACAGACCGGGGAGCTGTTTTTT
CASNLRPGTSGQTGELFF
>-|14|TRBJ2-1|TRBV19|TRBD1
TGTGCCAGTAGCCCTACTACGACAGGGACGGGGTGGTTCTTC
CASSPTTTGTGWFF
>-|18|TRBJ2-7|TRBV7-2|TRBD1
TGTGCCAGCAGCTTAGCCCCAGGGACAGGCTTCATTACCTACGAGCAGTACTTC
CASSLAPGTGFITYEQYF
>-|19|TRBJ2-1|TRBV4-2|TRBD2
TGTGCCAGCAGCCCCATCAAACCAATAGCGGGAGGGCAATACAATGAGCAGTTCTTC
CASSPIKPIAGGQYNEQFF
>-|11|TRBJ2-1|TRBV29-1|-
TGCAGCGTTGAAATAAAAGGTGAGCAGTTCTTC
CSVEIKGEQFF
>-|18|TRBJ2-1|TRBV28|-
TGTGCCAGCAGTTTGGGGGGTCCGGGTCCCAGCTCCTACAATGAGCAGTTCTTC
CASSLGGPGPSSYNEQFF